The clone carrying this T cell receptor (beta chain) was counted a single time. The data originate from a study of blood T cell repertoires in COVID-19. The CDR3 runs to 14 residues. V lost 5 bases and J lost 4; bases outside the gene matches: 4. The V gene's germline CDR1 is MDHEN and CDR2 SYDVKM. This table comes from immunoSEQ multiplex PCR, and its TCRdb copy is limited to in-frame clones, with some not included. The profile shows around 200,000 clones, more than 70% of them singletons. Sequenced: peripheral blood. The chain combines TRBV28 with TRBJ2-2; 7 bases map to TRBD2. The TCR was taken from a woman older than 75 with active or convalescent COVID-19. CDR3 nucleotide sequence: TGTGCCAGCAGTGCTAGCGGTGGCACCGGGGAGCTGTTTTTT. Translated: CASSASGGTGELFF.